This TCR beta chain was found in a study of T cells after yellow fever vaccination. Notes on the study in general: Most clones from primary vaccination resurfaced after the booster (around 97% CD4, 75% to 90% CD8).

There are many counts of this clonotype. This CDR3 has 14 amino acids. Germline CDR1 reads KGHSH; CDR2 reads LQKENI. J lost 3 bases, V lost 6 bases, and 3 bases had no gene match. 5'RACE template switching produced TCR cDNA carrying a universal primer site and UMIs. TCRdb ran MiXCR on the 5' RACE reads and lists one entry per CDR3 protein. The sample holds approximately 34,000 distinct CDR3 sequences; about 6.3% are singletons and the top ten take about 20%. The J gene is TRBJ2-1, the V gene TRBV18, with 9 bases matching TRBD1. The sequencing used PBMCs, either bulk or a sorted T-cell subset (CD4+, CD8+, memory, or dextramer-sorted; not recorded which), collected on the day of the first yellow fever vaccination. This TCR was sampled from a man aged 18-30 years who received the YFV17D yellow fever vaccine. The CDR3 nucleotides read TGTGCCAGCTCGCGGGACAGGGTCTACAATGAGCAGTTCTTC. Protein: CASSRDRVYNEQFF.